The 14 T cell receptor beta chains presented below share a single source sample, sequenced in a study of OX40 agonist ivuxolimab in advanced cancers. Profiling relied on immunoSEQ multiplex PCR, and the TCRdb table lists in-frame clones only, not all of them. This sample has some 83,000 clones, with around 83% found just once. The specimen comprised CD4+ or CD8+ T cells sorted from blood, sampled in a trial of the OX40 agonist ivuxolimab. The receptors derive from an adult with an advanced solid tumor such as melanoma, head and neck, liver or kidney cancer.

On this clone itself: The junction departs from the called germline gene at one end, perhaps through a read error. This chain connects TRBV30 to TRBJ1-2, with D unresolved. This CDR3 has 15 residues. Germline V gives CDR1 GTSNPN, CDR2 SVGIG (reference sequence). The CDR3 sequence: CAWNLGIFSNHGYTF. CDR3 sequence (DNA): TGTGCCTGGAACCTGGGGATATTCTCTAACCATGGCTACACCTTC. The full variable domain, in which reference TRBV30 and TRBJ1-2 provide the parts outside the CDR3, is SQTIHQWPATLVQPVGSPLSLECTVEGTSNPNLYWYRQAAGRGLQLLFYSVGIGQISSEVPQNLSASRPQDRQFILSSKKLLLSDSGFYLCAWNLGIFSNHGYTFGSGTRLTVV.

This clone was seen only once. This chain connects TRBV5-1 to TRBJ1-4; no clear D. CDR1 SGHRS and CDR2 YFSETQ come from the germline V gene. The length of the CDR3 is 14 residues. With 1 base removed from V and 6 bases from J, the gap between germline ends came to 10 bases. The chain's CDR3 is CASSLLAGDEKLFF. In DNA, the CDR3 is TGCGCCAGCAGCTTGTTGGCAGGAGATGAAAAACTGTTTTTT. Complete variable domain (other parts from reference TRBV5-1 and TRBJ1-4): KAGVTQTPRYLIKTRGQQVTLSCSPISGHRSVSWYQQTPGQGLQFLFEYFSETQRNKGNFPGRFSGRQFSNSRSEMNVSTLELGDSALYLCASSLLAGDEKLFFGSGTQLSVL.

This clone has only one observation. This rearrangement joins TRBV6-5 to TRBJ1-2; D call uncertain. The germline V gene encodes CDR1 MNHEY and CDR2 SVGAGI. Trimming removed 4 bases at V and 0 bases at J, with 12 bases between. This CDR3 is 15 amino acids long. DNA for the CDR3: TGTGCCAGCAGTTCTCCAAGGGTAGCTAACTATGGCTACACCTTC. This sequence encodes CASSSPRVANYGYTF.

The chain couples TRBV25-1 to TRBJ1-3; D may be TRBD1 (5 bases). Trimming took off 6 bases at V and 3 bases at J, with 15 bases between the two ends. Germline CDR1 MGHDK, CDR2 SYGVNS. This CDR3 comprises 15 residues. The CDR3 DNA sequence: TGTGCCAGCAGGTCCCCGGGGACGGGTGGAAACACCATATATTTT. Translated, it gives CASRSPGTGGNTIYF. The whole variable domain, remainder taken from reference TRBV25-1 and TRBJ1-3, is EADIYQTPRYLVIGTGKKITLECSQTMGHDKMYWYQQDPGMELHLIHYSYGVNSTEKGDLSSESTVSRIRTEHFPLTLESARPSHTSQYLCASRSPGTGGNTIYFGEGSWLTVV.

The V gene is TRBV6-1, the J gene TRBJ1-5; D call uncertain. Deletions cut 6 bases from V and 7 bases from J, with 10 bases between. Germline V CDR1 and CDR2: MNHNS, SASEGT. This CDR3 is 12 amino acids long. CDR3 nucleotides: TGTGCCAGCAGATACGCTTTGCAGCCCCAGCATTTT. This gives the protein CASRYALQPQHF.

The genes are TRBV12-5 and TRBJ1-3; the match to TRBD1 covers 8 bases. J was trimmed by 2 bases and V by 5 bases; bases with no gene match: 5. This CDR3 has 15 residues. Germline CDR1 and CDR2: LGHNT and FRNRAP. CDR3 bases: TGTGCTAGTGGTCTGGGACAGGTAACTGGAAACACCATATATTTT. This codes for CASGLGQVTGNTIYF.

This sequence joins TRBV30 and TRBJ2-5; D unresolved. This CDR3 spans 15 amino acids. V lost 3 bases, J lost 0 bases, and 14 bases lay in between. The germline V gene encodes CDR1 GTSNPN and CDR2 SVGIG (reference sequence). CDR3 coding DNA: TGTGCCTGGAGAGTCAGGCGTCGGTACCAAGAGACCCAGTACTTC. It translates to CAWRVRRRYQETQYF.

The V and J genes are TRBV21-1 and TRBJ2-7; the table's D call of TRBD2 was not tested on the DNA. TRBV21-1 is classified as a pseudogene. The CDR3 loop spans 17 amino acids. CDR3 loop: CASTSRLEREGSYEQYF. The CDR3 coding sequence is TGTGCCAGCACCTCCAGGTTGGAGCGGGAGGGCTCCTACGAGCAGTACTTC.

The V gene is TRBV18, the J gene TRBJ2-7; 9 nucleotides agree with TRBD2. The germline CDR1 and CDR2 sequences are KGHSH and LQKENI. This CDR3 contains 16 residues. J lost 2 bases, V lost 6 bases, and 11 bases had no gene match. CDR3 DNA: TGTGCCAGCTCCCGGGGTAGCGGGAGCCGTACCTACGAGCAGTACTTC. It is translated as CASSRGSGSRTYEQYF.

The chain links TRBV6-5 to TRBJ1-2; D uncertain. Germline-derived CDR1 and CDR2 are MNHEY and SVGAGI. The germline V and J ends were trimmed by 5 bases and 4 bases, with 11 bases remaining between them. This CDR3 has 13 amino acids. The DNA of the CDR3 is TGTGCCAGCAGTACCCCCGCCATCTATGGCTACACCTTC. The encoded protein is CASSTPAIYGYTF.

This clone was recorded a few times. The V gene is TRBV7-2, the J gene TRBJ2-5, with 9 bases matching TRBD1. In germline, CDR1 is SGHTA, CDR2 FQGNSA. V dropped 5 bases and J dropped 5; count of bases not matched to a gene: 6. The CDR3 totals 14 residues. The CDR3 DNA sequence: TGTGCCAGCAGCACAGCGACAGGGGGTGAGACCCAGTACTTC. Encoded protein: CASSTATGGETQYF. Looking up the rest from reference TRBV7-2 and TRBJ2-5 gives the full variable domain: GAGVSQSPSNKVTEKGKDVELRCDPISGHTALYWYRQSLGQGLEFLIYFQGNSAPDKSGLPSDRFSAERTGGSVSTLTIQRTQQEDSAVYLCASSTATGGETQYFGPGTRLLVL.

This clone has just a few counts. The rearrangement links TRBV9 to TRBJ1-4; a weak D match, TRBD1 (6 bases). Trimming pared 1 base from V and 5 bases from J, leaving 9 bases between. Looked up from germline, CDR1 is SGDLS and CDR2 is YYNGEE. The CDR3 spans 14 residues. CDR3 region: CASSVRQENEKLFF. The CDR3 DNA is TGTGCCAGCAGCGTAAGACAGGAGAATGAAAAACTGTTTTTT. The variable domain in full, with the rest retrieved from reference TRBV9 and TRBJ1-4, is DSGVTQTPKHLITATGQRVTLRCSPRSGDLSVYWYQQSLDQGLQFLIQYYNGEERAKGNILERFSAQQFPDLHSELNLSSLELGDSALYFCASSVRQENEKLFFGSGTQLSVL.

The rearrangement links TRBV7-2 to TRBJ1-5, with unresolved D. Per germline, CDR1 SGHTA and CDR2 FQGNSA. The germline V and J ends were trimmed by 1 base and 2 bases, with 9 bases remaining between them. The CDR3 consists of 15 residues. The CDR3 spells CASSLEVGRNQPQHF. The DNA of the CDR3 is TGTGCCAGCAGCTTAGAGGTAGGGCGCAATCAGCCCCAGCATTTT.

The rearrangement uses TRBV11-2 and TRBJ1-1; 8 bases are a match to TRBD1. CDR3 length: 14 residues. Trimming removed 3 bases from V and 7 bases from J; junction bases left unmatched: 7. Germline V lookup: CDR1 SGHAT, CDR2 FQNNGV. The CDR3 region has the DNA TGTGCCAGCAGCTTTCGACAGGGGTCGGGTGAAGCTTTCTTT. Translated, it gives CASSFRQGSGEAFF. The complete variable domain, with remaining parts taken from reference TRBV11-2 and TRBJ1-1, reads EAGVAQSPRYKIIEKRQSVAFWCNPISGHATLYWYQQILGQGPKLLIQFQNNGVVDDSQLPKDRFSAERLKGVDSTLKIQPAKLEDSAVYLCASSFRQGSGEAFFGQGTRLTVV.